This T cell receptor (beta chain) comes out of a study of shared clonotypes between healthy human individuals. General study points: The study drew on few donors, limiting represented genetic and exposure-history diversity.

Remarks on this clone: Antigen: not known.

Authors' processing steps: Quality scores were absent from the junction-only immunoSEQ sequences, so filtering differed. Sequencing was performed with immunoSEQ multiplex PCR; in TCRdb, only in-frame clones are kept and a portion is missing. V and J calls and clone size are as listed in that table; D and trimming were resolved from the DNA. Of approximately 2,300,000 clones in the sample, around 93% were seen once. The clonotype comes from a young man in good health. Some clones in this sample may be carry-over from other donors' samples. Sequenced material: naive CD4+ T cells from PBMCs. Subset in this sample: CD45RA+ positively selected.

CDR3 in DNA: TGTGCCAGCAGCTTGGGGGAGAGACCAAACTATGGCTACACCTTC. Translated, it gives CASSLGERPNYGYTF. The rearrangement joins TRBV5-6 to TRBJ1-2; no definite D call. Trimming took off 0 bases at V and 2 bases at J, with 11 bases between the two ends. In germline, CDR1 is SGHDT, CDR2 YYEEEE. The CDR3 runs to 15 residues.